This TCR beta chain was recorded in a study of shared clonotypes between healthy human individuals. Study conclusions and caveats: The naive CD4 repertoires of four donors were compared, and roughly 5.1% of clonotypes were shared.

Turning to this clone: Its antigen is not identified.

The assay was run at deep level. Once extracted for a subset, genomic DNA was divided evenly among several immunoSEQ plates. Per the original data handling: Filtering differed, since immunoSEQ gave only junction sequences and no quality scores. Sequencing was performed with immunoSEQ multiplex PCR; in TCRdb, only in-frame clones are kept and a portion is missing. V, J and clone size are taken as reported in that table, and D and trimming were inferred from the DNA itself. The sample includes roughly 570,000 clones, 98% of them seen just once. This CDR3 contains 13 residues. Trimming cost V 3 bases and J 7 bases, with 14 bases left between them. The germline V gene has CDR1 SGHNT and CDR2 YYREEE (reference sequence). Positively selected for CCR7, the CD45RO-negative cells used as naive CD8 cells excluded terminally differentiated effector memory CD45RA+ cells.

The sequenced sample was naive CD8+ T cells sorted from blood. This chain joins TRBV5-4 and TRBJ2-7, with no clear D. The source is a man younger than 45 in good health. The CDR3 nucleotides read TGTGCCAGCAGCTCTACCAATTCGAGGGAGCAGTACTTC. This encodes CASSSTNSREQYF.